The text below deals with one T cell receptor beta chain. No antigen is known for it. The data were taken from a study of T-cell reconstitution after alpha-beta-depleted transplantation in children. The CDR3 contains 16 residues. Germline CDR1 reads MDHEN; CDR2 reads SYDVKM. The V segment lost 3 bases and the J segment 0 bases; nucleotides outside the gene matches: 5. The study's findings and limits: Two months or so post-transplant, alpha-beta T cells reportedly derived from several hundred expanded graft clones. Certain patients had high TCRbeta diversity at day 60, and it came from recipient T cells and thymic progenitors that survived. T-cell counts and diversity were attributed mostly to newly produced T cells one year after transplant.

Preparing the TCRbeta library involved the use of unique molecular identifiers. TCRdb reanalysed the PCR reads using MiXCR and keeps one entry per CDR3 protein. The table has approximately 45,000 distinct CDR3 sequences, around 53% seen once. Sequenced here: peripheral blood, sampled before TCRalphabeta/CD19-depleted stem cell transplant. This receptor was identified in a boy younger than two with SCID, due to receive a stem cell transplant. This chain links TRBV28 with TRBJ2-3; 8 nucleotides match TRBD2. The CDR3 loop is CASSFVTSVSTDTQYF. Written as DNA, the CDR3 is TGTGCCAGCAGTTTTGTGACTAGCGTTAGCACAGATACGCAGTATTTT. The full variable domain, in which reference TRBV28 and TRBJ2-3 provide the parts outside the CDR3, is DVKVTQSSRYLVKRTGEKVFLECVQDMDHENMFWYRQDPGLGLRLIYFSYDVKMKEKGDIPEGYSVSREKKERFSLILESASTNQTSMYLCASSFVTSVSTDTQYFGPGTRLTVL.